The 12 T cell receptor beta chains below were found in one sample sequenced in a study of Tregs in tolerant kidney transplant recipients. Assay used: immunoSEQ multiplex PCR; TCRdb lists only in-frame clones, some missing. The sample totals roughly 50,000 clones. The sequences come from CD4+ T cells from blood, collected before the transplant. The receptors stem from a human donor who received a combined kidney and bone marrow transplant.

Details on this clone: Its ends do not fully match the called genes, so a read error is possible. The CDR3 end falls 3 residues outside the read, so it is completed with the germline J gene. This chain uses TRBV7-2 with TRBJ1-1; possible D gene TRBD1, 6 bases. From germline, CDR1 is SGHTA and CDR2 FQGNSA. The CDR3 loop spans 14 amino acids. CDR3 region: CASNLQGQNTEAFF. CDR3 bases read: TGTGCCAGCAACTTACAGGGTCAGAACACTGAA.

With respect to this clone: The missing CDR3 end, 3 residues past where the read stops, is filled in from the germline J gene. The chain joins TRBV2 to TRBJ2-1; the D is unclear. Germline assignment: CDR1 SNHLY and CDR2 FYNNEI. There are 14 residues in the CDR3. Trimming removed 1 base from V and 5 bases from J, with 9 bases in between. This CDR3 is CASSEDYRDNEQFF. Incomplete CDR3 DNA: TGTGCCAGCAGTGAAGATTACCGGGACAATGAG.

With respect to this clone: Coverage ceases 3 residues before the CDR3 finishes, and the germline J gene fills in the end. The V call is TRBV7-2, the J call TRBJ2-1; TRBD2 might be the D (5 bases). Germline CDR1 and CDR2: SGHTA and FQGNSA. This CDR3 region has 14 residues. Trimming cost V 0 bases and J 9 bases, with 12 bases left between them. The CDR3 loop is CASSLAPRAGEQFF. The part of the CDR3 DNA that was read is TGTGCCAGCAGCTTAGCGCCGAGGGCGGGTGAG. Full variable domain (remainder filled in from reference TRBV7-2 and TRBJ2-1): GAGVSQSPSNKVTEKGKDVELRCDPISGHTALYWYRQSLGQGLEFLIYFQGNSAPDKSGLPSDRFSAERTGGSVSTLTIQRTQQEDSAVYLCASSLAPRAGEQFFGPGTRLTVL.

Points on this clone: The read ends 3 residues before the CDR3 terminus; that terminus is restored from the germline J gene. The rearrangement links TRBV14 to TRBJ2-7; no clear D gene. V was pared by 0 bases and J by 2 bases, with 11 bases between. The CDR3 is 15 residues long. Germline CDR1 reads SGHDN; CDR2 reads FVKESK. The CDR3 bases that were read are TGTGCCAGCAGCCAAGAGACTCACGTCGCCTACGAG. Amino acids: CASSQETHVAYE. The CDR3 reads in full as CASSQETHVAYEQYF.

A word on this clone: The sequence runs out 3 residues before the end of the CDR3; the remainder is reconstructed from the germline J gene. The chain couples TRBV7-9 to TRBJ2-5, with 8 bases that match TRBD1. After removal of 1 base from V and 5 bases from J, the junction contained 6 bases not matched to a gene. Germline CDR1 is SEHNR and CDR2 is FQNEAQ (reference sequence). CDR3 size: 15 residues. The CDR3 spells CASSLGTGGDETQYF. Incomplete CDR3 DNA: TGTGCCAGCAGCTTAGGTACAGGGGGTGACGAGACC.

Comment on this clone: The DNA ends 3 residues before the CDR3 does, and the rest of the CDR3 is filled in from the germline J gene. The chain combines TRBV30 with TRBJ1-5; a weak D match, TRBD1 (5 bases). Germline CDR1 and CDR2: GTSNPN and SVGIG (reference sequence). This CDR3 contains 13 residues. V was pared by 2 bases and J by 6 bases, with 11 bases between. The CDR3 bases that were read are TGTGCCTGGAGTCCACAGGCTGGTCAGCCC. Its protein product is CAWSPQAGQP. The entire CDR3 protein reads CAWSPQAGQPQHF.

As for this clone: The sequence runs out 3 residues before the end of the CDR3; the remainder is reconstructed from the germline J gene. J is TRBJ1-4 and V is TRBV7-8; the D gene is possibly TRBD1 (6 bases). The germline V gene encodes CDR1 SGHVS and CDR2 FQNEAQ. This CDR3 contains 16 residues. V lost 4 bases and J 8 bases, leaving 20 bases between the germline ends. The DNA read from the CDR3 is TGTGCCAGCAGCTCTCGAGGGGGGGCAAGGAAAGAAAAA. Translated: CASSSRGGARKEK. The whole CDR3 sequence reads CASSSRGGARKEKLFF.

Comment on this clone: The CDR3 end lies 3 residues beyond the end of the read and is filled in from the germline J gene. This rearrangement joins TRBV7-9 to TRBJ1-2; the D gene is possibly TRBD1 (5 bases). Germline assignment: CDR1 SEHNR and CDR2 FQNEAQ (reference sequence). Trimming shortened V by 3 bases and J by 4 bases, and 15 bases separated the two germline ends. CDR3 length: 15 residues. CDR3 loop: CASSFGAGVSYGYTF. The covered CDR3 bases are TGTGCCAGCAGCTTCGGGGCGGGGGTTTCCTATGGC. Full variable domain (outside the CDR3, taken from reference TRBV7-9 and TRBJ1-2): DTGVSQNPRHKITKRGQNVTFRCDPISEHNRLYWYRQTLGQGPEFLTYFQNEAQLEKSRLLSDRFSAERPKGSFSTLEIQRTEQGDSAMYLCASSFGAGVSYGYTFGSGTRLTVV.

Worth noting for this clone: The sequenced fragment ends 3 residues before the CDR3 boundary, so the rest is inferred from the germline J gene. The J gene is TRBJ1-4, the V gene TRBV7-9; D remains unclear. The CDR3 loop spans 14 amino acids. Germline V gene lookup returns CDR1 SEHNR and CDR2 FQNEAQ (reference sequence). Trimming stripped 5 bases from V and 4 bases from J, with 11 bases between. The CDR3: CASSPRGNNEKLFF. CDR3 bases read: TGTGCCAGCAGCCCGCGGGGAAATAATGAAAAA.

Details on this clone: The read finishes 3 residues shy of the CDR3 end, and the germline J gene is used to complete it. This rearrangement joins TRBV29-1 to TRBJ1-2; D possibly corresponds to TRBD1 (6 bases). V lost 2 bases and J 7 bases, leaving 23 bases between the germline ends. Germline V gives CDR1 SQVTM, CDR2 ANQGSEA. The CDR3 extends over 16 amino acids. CDR3: CSVEIGGALRALGYTF. The DNA read from the CDR3 is TGCAGCGTTGAAATTGGGGGGGCGCTTAGAGCACTTGGC. The full variable domain, rest sourced from reference TRBV29-1 and TRBJ1-2, is SAVISQKPSRDICQRGTSLTIQCQVDSQVTMMFWYRQQPGQSLTLIATANQGSEATYESGFVIDKFPISRPNLTFSTLTVSNMSPEDSSIYLCSVEIGGALRALGYTFGSGTRLTVV.

A word on this clone: The missing CDR3 end, 3 residues past where the read stops, is filled in from the germline J gene. This chain joins TRBV7-2 and TRBJ2-5, with D unresolved. This CDR3 comprises 12 residues. Trimming cost V 2 bases and J 5 bases, with 6 bases left between them. From germline, CDR1 is SGHTA and CDR2 FQGNSA. The part of the CDR3 DNA that was read is TGTGCCAGCAGCTTAATCTCGGAGACC. Translation: CASSLISET. The whole CDR3 sequence is CASSLISETQYF.

A word on this clone: The missing CDR3 end, 3 residues past where the read stops, is filled in from the germline J gene. J is TRBJ2-5 and V is TRBV18; unclear D gene. The CDR3 has 13 amino acids. V lost 0 bases and J lost 4, with 6 bases in between. CDR1 and CDR2 (germline): KGHSH, LQKENI. The CDR3 loop reads CASSPPYSETQYF. CDR3 DNA, as far as it was read: TGTGCCAGCTCACCACCGTATTCAGAGACC.